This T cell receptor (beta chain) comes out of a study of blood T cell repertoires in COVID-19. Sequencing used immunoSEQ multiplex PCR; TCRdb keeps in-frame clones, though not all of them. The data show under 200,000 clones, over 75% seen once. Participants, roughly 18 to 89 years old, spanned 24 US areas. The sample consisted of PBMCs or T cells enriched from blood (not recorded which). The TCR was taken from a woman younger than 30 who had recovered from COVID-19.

The CDR3, as DNA: TGTGCCAGCACCACCCCGGGGGTTACTGAAGCTTTCTTT. Protein product: CASTTPGVTEAFF. The chain combines TRBV27 with TRBJ1-1; D is possibly TRBD1 (5 bases). V shed 7 bases and J shed 5 bases, with 14 bases lying between them. The CDR3 covers 13 residues. The V gene's germline CDR1 is MNHEY and CDR2 SMNVEV (reference sequence).